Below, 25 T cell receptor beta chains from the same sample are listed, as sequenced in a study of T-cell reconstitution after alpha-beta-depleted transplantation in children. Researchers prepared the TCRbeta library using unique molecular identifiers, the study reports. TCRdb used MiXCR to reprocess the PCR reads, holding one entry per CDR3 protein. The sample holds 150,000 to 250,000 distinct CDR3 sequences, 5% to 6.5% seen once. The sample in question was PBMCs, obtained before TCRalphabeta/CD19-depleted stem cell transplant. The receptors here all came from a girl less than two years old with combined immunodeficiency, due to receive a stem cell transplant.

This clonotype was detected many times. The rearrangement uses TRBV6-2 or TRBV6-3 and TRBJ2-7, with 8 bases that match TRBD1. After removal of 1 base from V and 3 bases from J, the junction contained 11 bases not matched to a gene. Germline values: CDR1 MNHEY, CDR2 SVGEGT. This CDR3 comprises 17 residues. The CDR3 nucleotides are TGTGCCAGCAGTTACTTTCCTCTGGGACAGGCTGTCTACGAGCAGTACTTC. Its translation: CASSYFPLGQAVYEQYF.

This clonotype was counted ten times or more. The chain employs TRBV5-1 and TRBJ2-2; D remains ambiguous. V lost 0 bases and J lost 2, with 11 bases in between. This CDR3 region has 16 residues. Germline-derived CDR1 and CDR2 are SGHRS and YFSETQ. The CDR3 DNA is TGCGCCAGCAGCTTGGGAAGATCGGTTAACACCGGGGAGCTGTTTTTT. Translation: CASSLGRSVNTGELFF.

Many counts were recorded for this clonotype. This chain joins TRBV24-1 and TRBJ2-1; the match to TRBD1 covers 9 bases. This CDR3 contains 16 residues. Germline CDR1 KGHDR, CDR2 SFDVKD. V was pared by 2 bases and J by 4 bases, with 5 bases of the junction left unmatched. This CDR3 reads CATSDWGTGQYNEQFF. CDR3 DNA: TGTGCCACCAGTGATTGGGGGACAGGGCAGTACAATGAGCAGTTCTTC.

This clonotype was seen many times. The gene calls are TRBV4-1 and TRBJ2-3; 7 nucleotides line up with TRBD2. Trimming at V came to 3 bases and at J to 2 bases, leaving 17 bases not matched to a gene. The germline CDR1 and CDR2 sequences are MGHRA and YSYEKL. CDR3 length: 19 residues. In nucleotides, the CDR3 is TGCGCCAGCAGCCAGACCGGGCTTAGCGGGTCATTAACCACAGATACGCAGTATTTT. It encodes CASSQTGLSGSLTTDTQYF.

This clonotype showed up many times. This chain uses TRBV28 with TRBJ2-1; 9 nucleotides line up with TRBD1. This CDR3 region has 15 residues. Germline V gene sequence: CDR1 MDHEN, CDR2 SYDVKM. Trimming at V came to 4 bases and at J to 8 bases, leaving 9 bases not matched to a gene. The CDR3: CASSSTQGALDEQFF. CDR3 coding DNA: TGTGCCAGCAGTTCCACACAGGGGGCATTGGATGAGCAGTTCTTC.

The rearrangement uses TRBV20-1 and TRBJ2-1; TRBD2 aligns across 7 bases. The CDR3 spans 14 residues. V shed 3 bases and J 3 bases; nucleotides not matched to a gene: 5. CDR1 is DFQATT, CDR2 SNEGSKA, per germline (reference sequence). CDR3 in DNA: TGCAGTGCTAGTCTGGCGGGAGTCTACAATGAGCAGTTCTTC. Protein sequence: CSASLAGVYNEQFF.

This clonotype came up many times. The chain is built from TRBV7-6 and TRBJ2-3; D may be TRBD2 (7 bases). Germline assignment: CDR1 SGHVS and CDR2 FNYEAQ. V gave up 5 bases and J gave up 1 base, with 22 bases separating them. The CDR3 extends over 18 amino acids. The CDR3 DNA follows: TGTGCCAGCAGCCCCGGGGGGCGGGAGTATTCGGGCACAGATACGCAGTATTTT. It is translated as CASSPGGREYSGTDTQYF.

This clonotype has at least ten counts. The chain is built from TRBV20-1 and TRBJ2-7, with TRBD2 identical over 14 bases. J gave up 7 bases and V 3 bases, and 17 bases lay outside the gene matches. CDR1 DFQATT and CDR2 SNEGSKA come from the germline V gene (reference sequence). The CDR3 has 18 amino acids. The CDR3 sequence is CSASWGLAGVPGSSEQYF. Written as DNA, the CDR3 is TGCAGTGCTAGTTGGGGACTAGCGGGAGTACCCGGTTCTAGTGAGCAGTACTTC.

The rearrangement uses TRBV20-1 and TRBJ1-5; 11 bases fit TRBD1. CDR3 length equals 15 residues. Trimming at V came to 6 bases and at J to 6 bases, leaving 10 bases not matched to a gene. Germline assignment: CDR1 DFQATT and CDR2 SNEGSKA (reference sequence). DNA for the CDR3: TGCAGTGCCCAGCCTCGGACAGGGGGCAGTCAGCCCCAGCATTTT. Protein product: CSAQPRTGGSQPQHF.

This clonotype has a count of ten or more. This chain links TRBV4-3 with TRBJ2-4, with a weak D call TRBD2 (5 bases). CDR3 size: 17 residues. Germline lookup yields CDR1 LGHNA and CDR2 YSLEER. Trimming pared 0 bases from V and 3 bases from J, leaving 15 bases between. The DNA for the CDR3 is TGCGCCAGCAGCCAAGAGAGCGTGGGAGCGAACAAAAACATTCAGTACTTC. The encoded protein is CASSQESVGANKNIQYF.

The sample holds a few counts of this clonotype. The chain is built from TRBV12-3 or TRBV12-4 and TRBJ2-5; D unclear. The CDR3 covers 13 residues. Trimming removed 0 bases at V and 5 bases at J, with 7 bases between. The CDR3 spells CASSLAPTETQYF. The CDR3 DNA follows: TGTGCCAGCAGTTTAGCCCCCACGGAGACCCAGTACTTC.

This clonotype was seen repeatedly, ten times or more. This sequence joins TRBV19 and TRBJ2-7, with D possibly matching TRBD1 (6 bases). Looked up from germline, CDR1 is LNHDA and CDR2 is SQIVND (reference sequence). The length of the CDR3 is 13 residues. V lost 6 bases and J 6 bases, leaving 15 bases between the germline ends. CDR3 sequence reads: CASRSQGSGEQYF. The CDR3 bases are TGTGCCAGTAGATCCCAGGGGAGCGGCGAGCAGTACTTC.

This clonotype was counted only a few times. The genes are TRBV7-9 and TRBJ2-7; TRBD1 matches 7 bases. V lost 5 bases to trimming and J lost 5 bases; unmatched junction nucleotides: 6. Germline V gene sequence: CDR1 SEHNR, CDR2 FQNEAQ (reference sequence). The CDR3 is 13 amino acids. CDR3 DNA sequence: TGTGCCAGCAGCCCTGCACAGGGGCACGAGCAGTACTTC. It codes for CASSPAQGHEQYF.

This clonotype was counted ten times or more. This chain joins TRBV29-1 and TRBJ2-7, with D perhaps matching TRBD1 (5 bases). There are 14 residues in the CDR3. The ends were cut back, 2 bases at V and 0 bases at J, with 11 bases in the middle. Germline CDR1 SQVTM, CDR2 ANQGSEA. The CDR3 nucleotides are TGCAGCGTTGAAAATGGACATACCTCCTACGAGCAGTACTTC. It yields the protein CSVENGHTSYEQYF.

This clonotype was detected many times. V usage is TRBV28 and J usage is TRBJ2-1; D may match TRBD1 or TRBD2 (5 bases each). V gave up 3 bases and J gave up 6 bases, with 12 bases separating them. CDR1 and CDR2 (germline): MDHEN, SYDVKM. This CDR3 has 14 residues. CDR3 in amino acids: CASSFRGQPNEQFF. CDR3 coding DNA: TGTGCCAGCAGTTTCCGGGGCCAGCCCAATGAGCAGTTCTTC.

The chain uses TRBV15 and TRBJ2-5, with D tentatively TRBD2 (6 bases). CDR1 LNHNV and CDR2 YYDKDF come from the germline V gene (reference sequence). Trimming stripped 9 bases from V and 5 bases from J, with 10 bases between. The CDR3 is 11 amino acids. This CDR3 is CATVRGETQYF. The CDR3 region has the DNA TGTGCCACAGTCCGGGGGGAGACCCAGTACTTC.

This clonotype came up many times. The CDR3 DNA reads TGTGCCAGCAGTTTGCTAGGGGACGAGCAGTACTTC. It codes for CASSLLGDEQYF. The chain has TRBV12-3 or TRBV12-4 and TRBJ2-7; D is perhaps TRBD1 (5 bases). Trimming took off 3 bases at V and 5 bases at J, with 8 bases between the two ends. This CDR3 contains 12 residues.

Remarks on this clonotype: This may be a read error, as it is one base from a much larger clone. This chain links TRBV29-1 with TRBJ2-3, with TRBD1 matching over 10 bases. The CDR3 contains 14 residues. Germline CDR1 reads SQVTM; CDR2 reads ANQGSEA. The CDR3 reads CSVDSGTGADTEYF. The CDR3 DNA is TGCAGCGTCGACTCCGGGACAGGGGCAGATACGGAGTATTTT.

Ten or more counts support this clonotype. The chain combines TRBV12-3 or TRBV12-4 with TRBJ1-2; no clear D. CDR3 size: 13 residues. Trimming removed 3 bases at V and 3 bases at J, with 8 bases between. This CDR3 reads CASSLDVDYGYTF. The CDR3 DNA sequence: TGTGCCAGCAGTTTGGATGTCGACTATGGCTACACCTTC.

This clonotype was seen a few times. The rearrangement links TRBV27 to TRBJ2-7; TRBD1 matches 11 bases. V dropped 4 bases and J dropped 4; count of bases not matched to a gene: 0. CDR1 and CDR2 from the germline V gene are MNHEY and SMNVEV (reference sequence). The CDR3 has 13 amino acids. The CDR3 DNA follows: TGTGCCAGCAGTTGGGACAGGGGGTACGAGCAGTACTTC. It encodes CASSWDRGYEQYF.

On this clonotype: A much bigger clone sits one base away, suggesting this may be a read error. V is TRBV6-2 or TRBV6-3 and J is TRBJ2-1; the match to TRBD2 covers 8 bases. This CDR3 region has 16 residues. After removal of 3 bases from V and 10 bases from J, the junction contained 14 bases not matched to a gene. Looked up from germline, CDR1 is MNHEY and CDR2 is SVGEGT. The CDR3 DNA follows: TGTGCCAGCAGTTATAATCGAGTAGCGGGGTCCTACGAGCAGTTCTTC. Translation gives CASSYNRVAGSYEQFF.

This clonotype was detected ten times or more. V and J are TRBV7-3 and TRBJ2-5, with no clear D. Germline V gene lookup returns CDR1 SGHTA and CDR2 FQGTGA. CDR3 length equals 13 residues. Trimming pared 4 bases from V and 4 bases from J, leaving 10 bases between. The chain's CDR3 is CASSSLIGETQYF. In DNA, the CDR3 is TGTGCCAGCAGCTCACTTATAGGAGAGACCCAGTACTTC. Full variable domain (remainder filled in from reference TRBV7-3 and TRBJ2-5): GAGVSQTPSNKVTEKGKYVELRCDPISGHTALYWYRQSLGQGPEFLIYFQGTGAADDSGLPNDRFFAVRPEGSVSTLKIQRTERGDSAVYLCASSSLIGETQYFGPGTRLLVL.

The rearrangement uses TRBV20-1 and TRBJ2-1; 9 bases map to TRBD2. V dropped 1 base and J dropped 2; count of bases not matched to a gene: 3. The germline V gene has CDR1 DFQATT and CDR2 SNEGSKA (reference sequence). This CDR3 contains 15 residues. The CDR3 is CSARVAGDPYNEQFF. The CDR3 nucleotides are TGCAGTGCTAGAGTAGCGGGAGATCCCTACAATGAGCAGTTCTTC.

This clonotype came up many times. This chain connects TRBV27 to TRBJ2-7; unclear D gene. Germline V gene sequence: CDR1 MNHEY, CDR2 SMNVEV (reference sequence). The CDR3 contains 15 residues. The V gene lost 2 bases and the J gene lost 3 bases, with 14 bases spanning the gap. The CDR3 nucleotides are TGTGCCAGCAGTTTAACAGCGTTGTACCACTACGAGCAGTACTTC. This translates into CASSLTALYHYEQYF.

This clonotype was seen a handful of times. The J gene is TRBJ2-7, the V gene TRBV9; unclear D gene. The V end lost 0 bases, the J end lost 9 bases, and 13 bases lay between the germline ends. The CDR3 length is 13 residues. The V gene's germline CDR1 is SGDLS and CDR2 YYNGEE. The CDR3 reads CASSVEIDRAQYF. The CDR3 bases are TGTGCCAGCAGCGTAGAGATAGATAGAGCGCAGTACTTC.